This T cell receptor beta chain stems from a study of type 1 regulatory T cells listed by TCRdb under 2021. At the level of the whole study: An in vitro protocol by which a Tr1-enriched, alloantigen-specific CD4 T cell product named T-allo10 was generated was characterized in the study. Patients with hematological malignancies who were receiving allogeneic hematopoietic stem cell transplantation were the group in which T-allo10 was being clinically evaluated.

The instrument given in TCRdb is Illumina MiSeq. TCRdb reprocessed the public reads (quality trimming at Q25 with fastp, clone calling with MiXCR) and kept in-frame beta chains. Entries that share a CDR3 protein sequence are merged under the most common genes and DNA. This sample lists 80,000 to 100,000 distinct CDR3 sequences; roughly 28% were detected once. The ten most abundant clones make up around 2.2% of the sample. This clonotype appeared a few times. Its antigen is still unknown. No much larger clone exists at a distance of one base, and base qualities are not known. The CDR3 numbers 14 residues from cysteine through phenylalanine. Only the CDR3 portion is preserved as DNA: 42 bases, with reading frame beginning at the first base. CDR1 and CDR2, looked up from the germline V gene (reference sequence), are DFQATT and SNEGSKA. V and J lose 0 bases and 5 bases, and a span of 13 bases separates them.

Sequencing was done on a sample of CD4+ T cells, either the whole sample or a sorted fraction (not recorded which). This receptor was obtained from a human donor in good health. This sequence uses TRBV20-1 and TRBJ2-5; the D region may be TRBD1 or TRBD2, each matching 5 bases equally. Read as DNA, the sequence is TGCAGTGCTAGAGAAGGAAGGGGAGCGGAGACCCAGTACTTC. Protein translation: CSAREGRGAETQYF.